The 28 T cell receptor beta chains below were found in one sample sequenced in a study of HIV-infected patients and healthy controls. TCRdb ran MiXCR on the 5' RACE reads and lists one entry per CDR3 protein. The sample holds about 70,000 distinct CDR3 sequences; 15% to 20% are singletons and the top ten take 5.5% to 7%. The sequenced sample was CD4+ T cells from blood. These receptors all stem from a human donor in good health.

This clonotype has a count of ten or more. The chain is built from TRBV7-8 and TRBJ1-1; D may be TRBD1 (5 bases). This CDR3 is 15 amino acids long. Looked up from germline, CDR1 is SGHVS and CDR2 is FQNEAQ. Between the trimmed V and J ends, which lost 0 bases and 0 bases, there was a span of 8 bases. This CDR3 reads CASSLAQGMNTEAFF. The CDR3, as DNA: TGTGCCAGCAGCTTAGCTCAGGGCATGAACACTGAAGCTTTCTTT.

The chain couples TRBV2 to TRBJ1-1; 7 nucleotides line up with TRBD1. Germline V lookup: CDR1 SNHLY, CDR2 FYNNEI. V shed 10 bases, J shed 1 base, and the junction held 3 bases outside the gene matches. The CDR3 is made up of 12 amino acids. The DNA of the CDR3 is TGTGCCATGGGACAGACGAACACTGAAGCTTTCTTT. Amino acids: CAMGQTNTEAFF. The full variable domain, rest sourced from reference TRBV2 and TRBJ1-1, is EPEVTQTPSHQVTQMGQEVILRCVPISNHLYFYWYRQILGQKVEFLVSFYNNEISEKSEIFDDQFSVERPDGSNFTLKIRSTKLEDSAMYFCAMGQTNTEAFFGQGTRLTVV.

The V gene is TRBV20-1, the J gene TRBJ1-5; maybe TRBD1 (5 bases). V dropped 3 bases and J dropped 1 base, with 13 bases sitting between them. Germline V CDR1 and CDR2: DFQATT, SNEGSKA (reference sequence). This CDR3 comprises 15 residues. The CDR3 DNA sequence: TGCAGTGCTAGGGGGGTCGGGGGAAGCAATCAGCCCCAGCATTTT. This encodes CSARGVGGSNQPQHF.

This clonotype appeared a few times. DNA for the CDR3: TGTGCCAGCAGTCCGGGACAGTTATACAATGAGCAGTTCTTC. Amino acids: CASSPGQLYNEQFF. This chain connects TRBV6-5 to TRBJ2-1, with TRBD1 matching 7 bases. V lost 5 bases, J lost 4 bases, and 5 bases stayed unmatched. Germline V gene lookup returns CDR1 MNHEY and CDR2 SVGAGI. The CDR3 length is 14 residues.

The chain couples TRBV29-1 to TRBJ2-1, with TRBD1 identical over 7 bases. The CDR3 length is 12 residues. Per the germline V gene, CDR1 is SQVTM and CDR2 is ANQGSEA. V dropped 7 bases and J dropped 4; count of bases not matched to a gene: 4. This CDR3 is CSASQGYNEQFF. The CDR3 DNA is TGCAGCGCTTCACAGGGGTACAATGAGCAGTTCTTC.

Regarding this clonotype: Given the absence of the conserved phenylalanine or tryptophan at the CDR3 end, a read error is likely. It is unclear where the CDR3 begins or ends on the DNA, so no DNA is shown, and the CDR3 is as TCRdb lists it. The gene calls are TRBV6-2 or TRBV6-3 and TRBJ2-7. The length of the CDR3 is 14 amino acids, counting both ends. CDR1 is MNHEY and CDR2 is SVGEGT in the germline V gene. The CDR3: CASSYSGVRGFTRA.

There are a few counts of this clonotype. A much larger clone lies a single base off, so this may be a read error. V is TRBV2 and J is TRBJ1-1; 11 bases align to TRBD1. Unmatched junction bases numbered 0, after V lost 6 bases and J lost 3 bases. CDR1 and CDR2 from the germline V gene are SNHLY and FYNNEI. CDR3 length: 13 amino acids. The CDR3: CASRGQGDTEAFF. CDR3 nucleotides: TGTGCCAGCAGGGGACAGGGGGACACTGAAGCTTTCTTT.

This clonotype was counted many times. The chain combines TRBV7-9 with TRBJ1-2; D ambiguous. V was clipped by 6 bases and J by 0 bases, with 8 bases between them. In germline, CDR1 is SEHNR, CDR2 FQNEAQ (reference sequence). This CDR3 has 13 residues. CDR3 region: CASRSTSNYGYTF. The CDR3 DNA sequence: TGTGCCAGCAGGTCGACATCTAACTATGGCTACACCTTC.

This chain links TRBV7-9 with TRBJ1-2; D remains unclear. From germline, CDR1 is SEHNR and CDR2 FQNEAQ (reference sequence). The CDR3 length is 15 residues. Trimming removed 5 bases at V and 0 bases at J, with 13 bases between. CDR3 coding DNA: TGTGCCAGCAGCCTACGAGGGCCGGCTAACTATGGCTACACCTTC. Protein: CASSLRGPANYGYTF.

Only a few counts were recorded for this clonotype. The V call is TRBV6-2 or TRBV6-3, the J call TRBJ2-1, with TRBD2 identical over 11 bases. J was trimmed by 10 bases and V by 6 bases; bases with no gene match: 8. From germline, CDR1 is MNHEY and CDR2 SVGEGT. The CDR3 has 14 residues. The CDR3 DNA sequence: TGTGCCAGCAGCTATAGCGGGGGGGCGGTGGAGCAGTTCTTC. Translated, it gives CASSYSGGAVEQFF.

This clonotype was counted a few times. The chain couples TRBV18 to TRBJ2-3; 9 bases match TRBD2. The CDR3 has 17 residues. CDR1 KGHSH and CDR2 LQKENI come from the germline V gene. With 2 bases clipped from V and 8 bases from J, the junction kept 14 bases outside the gene matches. The CDR3 loop reads CASSPTVAGEPRATQYF. In nucleotides, the CDR3 is TGTGCCAGCTCACCAACTGTAGCGGGGGAGCCTAGGGCTACGCAGTATTTT.

The chain employs TRBV19 and TRBJ1-2; TRBD1 aligns across 8 bases. Germline loops: CDR1 LNHDA, CDR2 SQIVND (reference sequence). The CDR3 has 15 residues. The J segment lost 0 bases and the V segment lost 7 bases, leaving 7 bases of the junction unmatched. The DNA for the CDR3 is TGTGCCAGTATCAGACAGGGGAGCCCTAACTATGGCTACACCTTC. Translated, it gives CASIRQGSPNYGYTF.

This clonotype was counted ten times or more. This chain joins TRBV6-2 or TRBV6-3 and TRBJ2-1, with TRBD2 matching over 13 bases. The CDR3 extends over 16 amino acids. With V trimmed by 2 bases and J by 14 bases, 12 bases remained unmatched. Germline V gives CDR1 MNHEY, CDR2 SVGEGT. The CDR3 sequence: CASSYTPGTSGAREFF. The DNA for the CDR3 is TGTGCCAGCAGTTACACACCCGGGACTAGCGGGGCCAGAGAGTTCTTC.

V gene TRBV18 combines with J gene TRBJ1-4, with no clear D. This CDR3 comprises 14 residues. Germline lookup yields CDR1 KGHSH and CDR2 LQKENI. V lost 3 bases and J lost 5, with 10 bases in between. CDR3 residues: CASSPPGTNEKLFF. CDR3 coding DNA: TGTGCCAGCTCACCGCCCGGAACCAATGAAAAACTGTTTTTT.

This clonotype was picked up many times. The chain recombines TRBV20-1 with TRBJ1-1, with a weak D call TRBD1 (5 bases). Trimming took 4 bases from V and 3 from J, leaving 18 bases between them. Germline V gives CDR1 DFQATT, CDR2 SNEGSKA (reference sequence). CDR3 size: 15 residues. CDR3 nucleotides: TGCAGTGCTACCCAAGCGGGAGGGGACCACACTGAAGCTTTCTTT. It yields the protein CSATQAGGDHTEAFF.

This clonotype was seen more than once but under ten times. This chain uses TRBV5-1 with TRBJ2-3; D may match TRBD1 or TRBD2 (6 bases each). The CDR3 runs to 15 residues. The germline gives CDR1 SGHRS, CDR2 YFSETQ. V was clipped by 4 bases and J by 8 bases, with 20 bases between them. The CDR3 sequence: CASSLEGGGRATQYF. The CDR3 DNA is TGCGCCAGCAGCCTGGAGGGGGGAGGAAGGGCTACGCAGTATTTT.

This clonotype has more than one count but fewer than ten. This chain links TRBV7-2 with TRBJ2-7, with 10 bases fitting TRBD2. Germline assignment: CDR1 SGHTA and CDR2 FQGNSA. V lost 5 bases and J lost 3; bases outside the gene matches: 7. The CDR3 is 15 residues long. The CDR3 DNA is TGTGCCAGCAGCCTCCGGACTAGCGGAATCTACGAGCAGTACTTC. As protein: CASSLRTSGIYEQYF.

This clonotype was counted a few times. The rearrangement joins TRBV9 to TRBJ2-3; 10 bases line up with TRBD2. Germline trimming cut 0 bases from V and 4 bases from J; bases unmatched to any gene: 8. The CDR3 has 17 residues. Germline values: CDR1 SGDLS, CDR2 YYNGEE. CDR3 amino acids: CASSVGVAGGPADTQYF. In nucleotides, the CDR3 is TGTGCCAGCAGCGTAGGAGTAGCGGGAGGCCCCGCAGATACGCAGTATTTT.

The genes are TRBV20-1 and TRBJ2-7, with 10 bases identical to TRBD2. V was clipped by 0 bases and J by 4 bases; unmatched bases: 15. Germline V CDR1 and CDR2: DFQATT, SNEGSKA (reference sequence). This CDR3 contains 18 residues. The CDR3 nucleotides read TGCAGTGCTAGAGATGCGCAGAAAATGGTAGCGGGGGGATACGAGCAGTACTTC. This translates into CSARDAQKMVAGGYEQYF.

J is TRBJ2-5 and V is TRBV30, with 10 bases lining up with TRBD1. The CDR3 loop spans 14 amino acids. Germline loops: CDR1 GTSNPN, CDR2 SVGIG (reference sequence). The V segment lost 3 bases and the J segment 5 bases; nucleotides outside the gene matches: 6. The DNA of the CDR3 is TGTGCCTGGAGAATAGGGACAGGGGTCGAGACCCAGTACTTC. This translates into CAWRIGTGVETQYF.

This clonotype showed up just a few times. The V call is TRBV5-6, the J call TRBJ1-2; weak D call: TRBD1 (6 bases). CDR1 SGHDT and CDR2 YYEEEE come from the germline V gene. The V and J ends lost 7 bases and 3 bases respectively, with 16 bases between them. The CDR3 extends over 14 amino acids. The CDR3 loop is CASRLPGQDYGYTF. CDR3 in DNA: TGTGCCAGCCGGCTTCCGGGACAAGACTATGGCTACACCTTC.

This clonotype was counted between two and nine times. V is TRBV7-9 and J is TRBJ2-5; no firm D call. Germline values: CDR1 SEHNR, CDR2 FQNEAQ (reference sequence). The CDR3 spans 15 residues. The V end was cut by 4 bases, the J end by 3 bases, with 15 bases between. The CDR3 protein is CASSYLGQTKETQYF. CDR3 DNA sequence: TGTGCCAGCAGCTATCTAGGGCAGACAAAAGAGACCCAGTACTTC.

V is TRBV12-3 or TRBV12-4 and J is TRBJ2-5; perhaps TRBD2 as D (5 bases). Deletions cut 3 bases from V and 4 bases from J, with 9 bases between. CDR3 size: 13 residues. The CDR3 nucleotides are TGTGCCAGCAGTTTTTGGGAGCGAGAGACCCAGTACTTC. It translates to CASSFWERETQYF.

This clonotype was found a few times. This chain joins TRBV30 and TRBJ2-2, with 7 bases lining up with TRBD1. The V segment lost 6 bases and the J segment 4 bases; nucleotides outside the gene matches: 11. This CDR3 spans 15 amino acids. CDR1 GTSNPN and CDR2 SVGIG come from the germline V gene (reference sequence). This CDR3 is CACHNRGSSTGELFF. CDR3 DNA: TGTGCCTGCCATAACAGGGGATCTAGCACCGGGGAGCTGTTTTTT.

This clonotype was detected once. The CDR3, as DNA: TGCGCCAGCAAAATGACTAGCGGGGGGTACAATGAGCAGTTCTTC. Translating gives CASKMTSGGYNEQFF. V usage is TRBV10-2 and J usage is TRBJ2-1, with TRBD2 matching over 13 bases. Germline trimming cut 7 bases from V and 4 bases from J; bases unmatched to any gene: 4. The CDR3 is 15 amino acids. Germline V gives CDR1 WSHSY, CDR2 SAAADI.

This clonotype was observed a handful of times. V is TRBV15 and J is TRBJ2-7; D ambiguous. The V and J ends lost 5 bases and 0 bases respectively, with 14 bases between them. The CDR3 runs to 15 residues. Germline V lookup: CDR1 LNHNV, CDR2 YYDKDF (reference sequence). CDR3 DNA sequence: TGTGCCACCAGCCTGGACCGAAAGAGCTCCTACGAGCAGTACTTC. Its translation: CATSLDRKSSYEQYF.

This rearrangement joins TRBV27 to TRBJ1-2; D remains unclear. The CDR3 is made up of 13 amino acids. Germline V gene lookup returns CDR1 MNHEY and CDR2 SMNVEV (reference sequence). The V end lost 7 bases, the J end lost 1 base, and 10 bases lay between the germline ends. As DNA, the CDR3 is TGTGCCAGCAAAACAAGGGATAACTATGGCTACACCTTC. It translates to CASKTRDNYGYTF.

The CDR3 bases are TGTGCCAGCAGCTTAGCTCGGGTTGATACGCAGTATTTT. It codes for CASSLARVDTQYF. The chain recombines TRBV7-2 with TRBJ2-3; D is unresolved. This CDR3 is built from 13 residues. CDR1 SGHTA and CDR2 FQGNSA come from the germline V gene. Trimming stripped 0 bases from V and 6 bases from J, with 7 bases between.